Below are 14 T cell receptor beta chains sequenced from a single sample in a study of shared clonotypes between healthy human individuals. Libraries were prepared by immunoSEQ multiplex PCR; TCRdb keeps only in-frame clonotypes and omits some of them. The sample lists more than 1.2 million clones, roughly 98.5% seen once, with 0.36% in the top ten. Input material: naive CD4+ T cells sorted from blood. Subset specified: CD45RA+ positively selected. The source is a man aged 25 to 45 in good health.

CDR3 in amino acids: CASSLGSGIQETQYF. The CDR3 DNA sequence: TGCGCCAGCAGCTTGGGTAGCGGGATACAAGAGACCCAGTACTTC. V gene TRBV5-1 combines with J gene TRBJ2-5; 8 bases line up with TRBD2. The V segment lost 0 bases and the J segment 2 bases; nucleotides outside the gene matches: 3. Germline values: CDR1 SGHRS, CDR2 YFSETQ. The CDR3 extends over 15 amino acids.

A remark on this clone: The same CDR3 can be traced to other DNA sequences in this sample. The J gene is TRBJ2-5, the V gene TRBV9, with 8 positions matching TRBD2. The CDR3 contains 16 residues. The V gene end was trimmed by 2 bases and the J gene end by 2 bases; junction bases not matched to a gene: 8. Germline V CDR1 and CDR2: SGDLS, YYNGEE. CDR3 DNA: TGTGCCAGCAGCGTGGTGGCGGGAGGCGGACAAGAGACCCAGTACTTC. Protein product: CASSVVAGGGQETQYF.

V and J are TRBV9 and TRBJ2-1; tentatively, D is TRBD1 or TRBD2 (5 bases each). CDR1 is SGDLS and CDR2 is YYNGEE in the germline V gene. CDR3 length equals 15 residues. The V and J ends lost 5 bases and 5 bases respectively, with 17 bases between them. CDR3 residues: CASRIPGRKNNEQFF. CDR3 DNA: TGTGCCAGCAGGATTCCGGGACGAAAGAACAATGAGCAGTTCTTC.

With regard to this clone: The same CDR3 arises from other DNA sequences in this sample as well. The DNA of the CDR3 is TGTGCCATCAGTGAGTCGGGGGGATCCTACAATGAGCAGTTCTTC. Protein sequence: CAISESGGSYNEQFF. This chain connects TRBV10-3 to TRBJ2-1, with TRBD2 as a possible D gene (6 bases). This CDR3 comprises 15 residues. In germline, CDR1 is ENHRY, CDR2 SYGVKD. V dropped 0 bases and J dropped 1 base, with 7 bases sitting between them.

The rearrangement uses TRBV5-1 and TRBJ2-5; TRBD1 might be the D (6 bases). CDR1 and CDR2 from the germline V gene are SGHRS and YFSETQ. V lost 0 bases and J 4 bases, leaving 10 bases between the germline ends. The CDR3 loop spans 14 amino acids. The CDR3 sequence: CASSLDNRVETQYF. CDR3 coding DNA: TGCGCCAGCAGCTTGGATAACAGGGTAGAGACCCAGTACTTC.

This sequence joins TRBV6-5 and TRBJ2-7; D may match TRBD1 or TRBD2 (6 bases each). This CDR3 region has 13 residues. With 11 bases removed from V and 2 bases from J, the gap between germline ends came to 16 bases. Germline CDR1 MNHEY, CDR2 SVGAGI. The CDR3 sequence is CAARPGAAYEQYF. CDR3 DNA: TGTGCCGCGAGGCCGGGGGCGGCCTACGAGCAGTACTTC.

The chain carries TRBV10-3 and TRBJ2-7; 9 bases match TRBD1. The CDR3 has 14 residues. The junction had 6 bases not matched to a gene; V was cut back by 6 bases and J by 3 bases. CDR1 and CDR2 (germline): ENHRY, SYGVKD. CDR3 nucleotide sequence: TGTGCCATCAGGGGACAGGGAGTGTTCTACGAGCAGTACTTC. This codes for CAIRGQGVFYEQYF.

A single count supports this clone. This chain links TRBV7-2 with TRBJ2-3; D is perhaps TRBD1 or TRBD2 (6 bases each). This CDR3 comprises 16 residues. Germline V CDR1 and CDR2: SGHTA, FQGNSA. V lost 1 base to trimming and J lost 4 bases, with 15 bases between them. CDR3 DNA sequence: TGTGCCAGCAGCTTAGATGGGGGGCGACGGTCAGATACGCAGTATTTT. As protein: CASSLDGGRRSDTQYF.

Regarding this clone: The same CDR3 can be traced to other DNA sequences in this sample. The V call is TRBV9, the J call TRBJ2-1; D remains unclear. Germline assignment: CDR1 SGDLS and CDR2 YYNGEE. The V end lost 0 bases, the J end lost 7 bases, and 8 bases lay between the germline ends. The CDR3 totals 13 residues. CDR3 sequence: CASSVVGSNEQFF. The CDR3 DNA is TGTGCCAGCAGCGTAGTAGGGTCGAATGAGCAGTTCTTC.

The chain has TRBV18 and TRBJ2-5; the match to TRBD1 covers 12 bases. This CDR3 has 15 residues. V lost 4 bases to trimming and J lost 3 bases; unmatched junction nucleotides: 3. Germline V lookup: CDR1 KGHSH, CDR2 LQKENI. CDR3 residues: CASSQGTGGEETQYF. DNA for the CDR3: TGTGCCAGCTCACAAGGGACAGGGGGCGAAGAGACCCAGTACTTC. Together with reference TRBV18 and TRBJ2-5, the CDR3 gives the full variable domain: NAGVMQNPRHLVRRRGQEARLRCSPMKGHSHVYWYRQLPEEGLKFMVYLQKENIIDESGMPKERFSAEFPKEGPSILRIQQVVRGDSAAYFCASSQGTGGEETQYFGPGTRLLVL.

The J gene is TRBJ2-1, the V gene TRBV6-5; TRBD2 agrees at 7 bases. V lost 2 bases and J lost 8; bases outside the gene matches: 9. CDR3 length equals 15 residues. In germline, CDR1 is MNHEY, CDR2 SVGAGI. Here the CDR3 reads CASSYGGLVGHEQFF. The CDR3 DNA sequence: TGTGCCAGCAGTTACGGAGGACTAGTAGGTCATGAGCAGTTCTTC.

This chain connects TRBV19 to TRBJ2-7, with D possibly matching TRBD1 (6 bases). This CDR3 region has 13 residues. CDR1 LNHDA and CDR2 SQIVND come from the germline V gene (reference sequence). V shed 2 bases and J shed 6 bases, with 11 bases lying between them. CDR3 residues: CASSIRRGVEQYF. In DNA, the CDR3 is TGTGCCAGTAGTATACGCAGGGGAGTCGAGCAGTACTTC.

The rearrangement joins TRBV5-1 to TRBJ2-6; D perhaps matches TRBD2 (6 bases). V dropped 0 bases and J dropped 0 bases, with 13 bases sitting between them. The germline V gene has CDR1 SGHRS and CDR2 YFSETQ. This CDR3 comprises 18 residues. The CDR3 region has the DNA TGCGCCAGCAGCTTGGTGGGGAGGACCCTCTCTGGGGCCAACGTCCTGACTTTC. Residues: CASSLVGRTLSGANVLTF.

CDR3 protein: CASSLGRGGNAGNTIYF. The CDR3, as DNA: TGTGCCAGCAGCTTAGGTCGAGGAGGGAACGCTGGAAACACCATATATTTT. The V and J genes are TRBV11-2 and TRBJ1-3; D call uncertain. Deletions cut 1 base from V and 2 bases from J, with 15 bases between. Germline lookup yields CDR1 SGHAT and CDR2 FQNNGV. The length of the CDR3 is 17 residues.